This is a list of T cell receptor beta chains from one sample in a study of T cell clones after liver transplantation. TCRdb keeps only in-frame clones here, not all; method: immunoSEQ multiplex PCR. The sample records around 30,000 clones, about 93% being singletons. This sample comprised CD8+ T cells from blood, obtained 12 months after liver transplant. The receptors here all came from a human patient who received a liver transplant. The graft donor may be the source of some T cells. Each CDR3 is given with its conserved first and last residue. The order of the fields is D gene, J gene, V gene, clone size, CDR3 DNA, CDR3 protein. The D gene is left open where the match is weak. Clone size is stated in some rows and not others, as once, few, many or a class when expanded.

-	TRBJ2-1	TRBV7-9	-	TGTGCCAGCAACGGCGGAGCCTACAATGAGCAGTTCTTC	CASNGGAYNEQFF
-	TRBJ2-7	TRBV13	-	TGTGCCAGCAGCTTAGAACTATTCCACGAGCAGTACTTC	CASSLELFHEQYF
-	TRBJ1-4	TRBV6-1	-	TGTGCCAGCAGTGACAAACCTGGACAGCATGAAAAACTGTTTTTT	CASSDKPGQHEKLFF
-	TRBJ2-1	TRBV10-2	-	TGCGCCAGCAGTGAACGGCTATACAATGAGCAGTTCTTC	CASSERLYNEQFF
TRBD2	TRBJ2-2	TRBV7-9	-	TGTGCCAGCAGCTTAGGACTAGCGGGAAAAAACGGGGAGCTGTTTTTT	CASSLGLAGKNGELFF
TRBD2	TRBJ2-1	TRBV27	-	TGTGCCAGCAGCATAGCGGGAGGCCCCTACAATGAGCAGTTCTTC	CASSIAGGPYNEQFF
TRBD1	TRBJ1-2	TRBV5-1	-	TGCGCCAGCAGCTTGGTAGGGACAGGAATACTAAACTATGGCTACACCTTC	CASSLVGTGILNYGYTF
TRBD2	TRBJ2-3	TRBV5-1	-	TGCGCCAGCAGCTTTTTGTATGGCGGGAGCCGATCCGATACGCAGTATTTT	CASSFLYGGSRSDTQYF
TRBD1	TRBJ2-2	TRBV10-3	-	TGTGCCATCAGTGAGGGGCCGGGACAGGGAAGCTTGGAGCTGTTTTTT	CAISEGPGQGSLELFF
-	TRBJ2-4	TRBV6-5	-	TGTGCCAGCATCCGGCTGGGAGAAAACATTCAGTACTTC	CASIRLGENIQYF
TRBD2	TRBJ2-7	TRBV9	-	TGTGCCAGCAGCGTAGGTCTAGCGGGCGGAAGCTACGAGCAGTACTTC	CASSVGLAGGSYEQYF
-	TRBJ2-3	TRBV6-5	-	TGTGCCAGCAGTTGGCTGGGCCCGGGGGATACGCAGTATTTT	CASSWLGPGDTQYF
-	TRBJ2-2	TRBV19	-	TGTGCCAGTAGCCCCATTGGGTTTATTGGTTCCGGGGAGCTGTTTTTT	CASSPIGFIGSGELFF
-	TRBJ1-1	TRBV30	once	TGTGCCTGGGGTTTGACAGGGAACACTGAAGCTTTCTTT	CAWGLTGNTEAFF
-	TRBJ2-7	TRBV9	-	TGTGCCAGCAGCCAAATAGGGGGCTACGAGCAGTACTTC	CASSQIGGYEQYF
-	TRBJ1-2	TRBV2	-	TGTGCCAGCAGTGTCGGGGACGATAGTAACTATGGCTACACCTTC	CASSVGDDSNYGYTF
-	TRBJ2-7	TRBV11-1	-	TGTGCCAGCAGCTTAGACACGACATTATCCTACGAGCAGTACTTC	CASSLDTTLSYEQYF
-	TRBJ2-7	TRBV5-1	-	TGCGCCAGCAGCTTGGGACGGCATGGTGGGGAGCAGTACTTC	CASSLGRHGGEQYF
-	TRBJ1-1	TRBV2	-	TGTGCCAGCAGTGAAGCGCTTCAGGGGTGGAGGACTGAAGCTTTCTTT	CASSEALQGWRTEAFF
TRBD2	TRBJ2-3	TRBV28	-	TGTGCCAGCAGTTTCCAAGCGGGGGCCACAGATACGCAGTATTTT	CASSFQAGATDTQYF
TRBD1	TRBJ1-5	TRBV4-3	-	TGCGCCAGCAGCCAGGACAGGGAGACGCAGCCCCAGCATTTT	CASSQDRETQPQHF
-	TRBJ2-7	TRBV19	-	TGTGCCAGTAGTCCAGGACCAGGTTACGAGCAGTACTTC	CASSPGPGYEQYF
-	TRBJ2-7	TRBV28	-	TGTGCCAGCAGTTCGATATTAGCGGTTAGCTCCTACGAGCAGTACTTC	CASSSILAVSSYEQYF
TRBD1	TRBJ2-1	TRBV7-9	-	TGTGCCAGCAGCCCAACAGGGGCTCTCGATGAGCAGTTCTTC	CASSPTGALDEQFF